These 22 T cell receptor beta chains were all obtained from the same sample, sequenced in a study of blood T cell repertoires in COVID-19. Clones were sequenced by immunoSEQ multiplex PCR, and TCRdb holds only the in-frame ones, with some missing. The table shows over 200,000 clones, with approximately 84% occurring only once. Sequenced input: peripheral blood. These receptors originate from a middle-aged man with active or convalescent COVID-19.

Of note for this clone: Distinct nucleotide sequences in the sample also encode this CDR3. The chain couples TRBV19 to TRBJ1-1, with D unresolved. With 6 bases removed from V and 1 base from J, the gap between germline ends came to 9 bases. This CDR3 is built from 13 residues. Germline values: CDR1 LNHDA, CDR2 SQIVND (reference sequence). The CDR3: CASRAGPNTEAFF. The CDR3 nucleotides read TGTGCCAGTAGGGCGGGCCCGAACACTGAAGCTTTCTTT. Looking up the rest from reference TRBV19 and TRBJ1-1 gives the full variable domain: DGGITQSPKYLFRKEGQNVTLSCEQNLNHDAMYWYRQDPGQGLRLIYYSQIVNDFQKGDIAEGYSVSREKKESFPLTVTSAQKNPTAFYLCASRAGPNTEAFFGQGTRLTVV.

This chain joins TRBV5-1 and TRBJ1-1; D is ambiguous. The V and J ends lost 0 bases and 1 base respectively, with 13 bases between them. This CDR3 spans 16 amino acids. Germline-derived CDR1 and CDR2 are SGHRS and YFSETQ. In DNA, the CDR3 is TGCGCCAGCAGCTTGGAGACGGGATCCCCGAACACTGAAGCTTTCTTT. Its translation is CASSLETGSPNTEAFF.

The chain uses TRBV28 and TRBJ1-1, with a tentative D call TRBD1 (5 bases). V was pared by 3 bases and J by 6 bases, with 11 bases between. Per the germline V gene, CDR1 is MDHEN and CDR2 is SYDVKM. This CDR3 comprises 13 residues. This CDR3 reads CASSLRGSAEAFF. The CDR3 DNA sequence: TGTGCCAGCAGTTTGCGGGGGAGCGCTGAAGCTTTCTTT. The variable domain in full, with the rest retrieved from reference TRBV28 and TRBJ1-1, is DVKVTQSSRYLVKRTGEKVFLECVQDMDHENMFWYRQDPGLGLRLIYFSYDVKMKEKGDIPEGYSVSREKKERFSLILESASTNQTSMYLCASSLRGSAEAFFGQGTRLTVV.

The gene calls are TRBV3-1 (or the pseudogene TRBV3-2) and TRBJ1-1; D gene unclear. Germline V CDR1 and CDR2: LGHDT, YNNKEL (reference sequence). The ends were cut back, 4 bases at V and 1 base at J, with 13 bases in the middle. This CDR3 region has 15 residues. The CDR3 DNA follows: TGTGCCAGCAGCCTGTATCTGGCAGGGAACACTGAAGCTTTCTTT. Its translation is CASSLYLAGNTEAFF.

The chain couples TRBV9 to TRBJ1-1; 9 bases line up with TRBD1. J gave up 0 bases and V 5 bases, and 11 bases lay outside the gene matches. This CDR3 has 17 amino acids. CDR1 is SGDLS and CDR2 is YYNGEE in the germline V gene. The CDR3 DNA follows: TGTGCCAGCAGAAGGGCAGGGACAGGGACTTTGAACACTGAAGCTTTCTTT. Its translation is CASRRAGTGTLNTEAFF.

This clone has only one observation. J is TRBJ2-7 and V is TRBV4-1; 9 bases fit TRBD1. The length of the CDR3 is 15 residues. Germline values: CDR1 MGHRA, CDR2 YSYEKL. J was trimmed by 0 bases and V by 1 base; bases with no gene match: 1. The CDR3: CASSQGQGVSYEQYF. CDR3 DNA sequence: TGCGCCAGCAGCCAAGGACAGGGGGTCTCCTACGAGCAGTACTTC.

The chain uses TRBV11-3 and TRBJ2-1, with 7 bases aligning to TRBD2. The V and J ends lost 1 base and 8 bases, in that order; junction bases with no gene match: 11. Germline CDR1 is SGHNT and CDR2 is YENEEA. CDR3 length: 16 residues. Here the CDR3 reads CASSLGVGTLADEQFF. The CDR3 region has the DNA TGTGCCAGCAGCTTAGGGGTCGGGACGCTAGCGGATGAGCAGTTCTTC.

J is TRBJ2-3 and V is TRBV27, with 12 bases identical to TRBD2. The CDR3 length is 17 residues. Trimming took 1 base from V and 3 from J; bases not matched to a gene: 5. Per the germline V gene, CDR1 is MNHEY and CDR2 is SMNVEV (reference sequence). Written as DNA, the CDR3 is TGTGCCAGCAGTTTATTCCCTAGCGGGAGGGGTACAGATACGCAGTATTTT. Translating gives CASSLFPSGRGTDTQYF.

This clone was seen only once. The chain links TRBV11-2 to TRBJ2-5, with 12 bases matching TRBD2. The CDR3 is made up of 16 amino acids. CDR1 and CDR2 from the germline V gene are SGHAT and FQNNGV. V lost 5 bases to trimming and J lost 4 bases; unmatched junction nucleotides: 8. CDR3 region: CASSPLLAGGGETQYF. The CDR3 DNA reads as TGTGCCAGCAGCCCTTTACTAGCGGGGGGCGGAGAGACCCAGTACTTC.

In DNA, the CDR3 is TGTGCCAGCAGCCTGGGGCGGGAGCAGTTCTTC. Translation: CASSLGREQFF. V gene TRBV5-5 combines with J gene TRBJ2-1; D is perhaps TRBD1 (5 bases). Germline assignment: CDR1 SGHKS and CDR2 YYEKEE (reference sequence). Trimming pared 4 bases from V and 10 bases from J, leaving 9 bases between. The CDR3 runs 11 residues.

The chain employs TRBV29-1 and TRBJ1-3; TRBD1 aligns across 7 bases. The germline CDR1 and CDR2 sequences are SQVTM and ANQGSEA. Trimming at V came to 7 bases and at J to 2 bases, leaving 5 bases not matched to a gene. The CDR3 totals 13 residues. CDR3 protein: CSASGTAGNTIYF. As DNA, the CDR3 is TGCAGCGCCTCCGGGACAGCTGGAAACACCATATATTTT.

V and J are TRBV6-5 and TRBJ2-7, with D possibly TRBD2 on 6 matching bases. Trimming cost V 6 bases and J 6 bases, with 15 bases left between them. Germline CDR1 and CDR2: MNHEY and SVGAGI. CDR3 size: 13 residues. CDR3 sequence (DNA): TGTGCCAGCAGCACGGGAGCCGGGTTCGAGCAGTACTTC. It translates to CASSTGAGFEQYF.

The V and J genes are TRBV12-5 and TRBJ1-5, with 9 bases matching TRBD1. Germline values: CDR1 LGHNT, CDR2 FRNRAP. The CDR3 spans 16 residues. Trimming at V came to 0 bases and at J to 7 bases, leaving 7 bases not matched to a gene. The CDR3 sequence is CASGLVPQGAGQPQHF. For the CDR3, the DNA is TGTGCTAGTGGTTTGGTCCCACAGGGGGCAGGGCAGCCCCAGCATTTT.

The CDR3 sequence: CASSPGEGTLTDTQYF. In DNA, the CDR3 is TGTGCCAGCAGCCCCGGAGAAGGTACTCTCACAGATACGCAGTATTTT. V is TRBV11-2 and J is TRBJ2-3; unclear D gene. The CDR3 covers 16 residues. Looked up from germline, CDR1 is SGHAT and CDR2 is FQNNGV. With 5 bases removed from V and 2 bases from J, the gap between germline ends came to 17 bases.

In its sample, this clone was seen once. The chain joins TRBV28 to TRBJ1-1; 7 bases agree with TRBD1. The CDR3 length is 14 residues. V was clipped by 11 bases and J by 4 bases; unmatched bases: 13. From germline, CDR1 is MDHEN and CDR2 SYDVKM. The CDR3 here is CAGNTGAHITEAFF. The DNA of the CDR3 is TGTGCCGGAAACACAGGGGCGCATATCACTGAAGCTTTCTTT.

The chain is built from TRBV5-4 and TRBJ1-1; 7 nucleotides match TRBD1. Trimming at V came to 10 bases and at J to 4 bases, leaving 13 bases not matched to a gene. Germline V lookup: CDR1 SGHNT, CDR2 YYREEE (reference sequence). The CDR3 length is 14 residues. CDR3 nucleotides: TGTGCCGGAAGACAGGGACCCGGGGGCACTGAAGCTTTCTTT. Its translation is CAGRQGPGGTEAFF.

V usage is TRBV30 and J usage is TRBJ2-3; 9 bases align to TRBD1. Trimming removed 2 bases from V and 6 bases from J; junction bases left unmatched: 12. CDR1 is GTSNPN and CDR2 is SVGIG in the germline V gene (reference sequence). The CDR3 is 16 amino acids. As DNA, the CDR3 is TGTGCCTGGAGTCCTGGGGACAGGGTATTAGGGGATACGCAGTATTTT. This codes for CAWSPGDRVLGDTQYF.

This clone was counted once. The chain recombines TRBV2 with TRBJ2-7; D might be TRBD1 (7 bases). Trimming removed 5 bases at V and 0 bases at J, with 14 bases between. CDR1 and CDR2 (germline): SNHLY, FYNNEI. The CDR3 runs to 15 residues. The CDR3 protein is CASSWGDSRSYEQYF. In nucleotides, the CDR3 is TGTGCCAGCAGTTGGGGGGACAGTCGCTCCTACGAGCAGTACTTC. The whole variable domain, filled in from reference TRBV2 and TRBJ2-7, reads EPEVTQTPSHQVTQMGQEVILRCVPISNHLYFYWYRQILGQKVEFLVSFYNNEISEKSEIFDDQFSVERPDGSNFTLKIRSTKLEDSAMYFCASSWGDSRSYEQYFGPGTRLTVT.

This chain joins TRBV28 and TRBJ1-5; D remains unclear. Trimming stripped 7 bases from V and 0 bases from J, with 16 bases between. This CDR3 has 16 residues. Germline CDR1 is MDHEN and CDR2 is SYDVKM. CDR3 residues: CASNRREPNSNQPQHF. The CDR3 nucleotides are TGTGCCAGCAACCGCCGGGAGCCTAATAGCAATCAGCCCCAGCATTTT. The entire variable domain, with the rest obtained from reference TRBV28 and TRBJ1-5, is as follows: DVKVTQSSRYLVKRTGEKVFLECVQDMDHENMFWYRQDPGLGLRLIYFSYDVKMKEKGDIPEGYSVSREKKERFSLILESASTNQTSMYLCASNRREPNSNQPQHFGDGTRLSIL.

This chain uses TRBV28 with TRBJ1-3; 8 bases align to TRBD1. The length of the CDR3 is 15 residues. V shed 6 bases, J shed 3 bases, and the junction held 7 bases outside the gene matches. CDR1 MDHEN and CDR2 SYDVKM come from the germline V gene. CDR3 residues: CASRFDRGGGNTIYF. CDR3 DNA: TGTGCCAGCAGATTCGACAGGGGCGGTGGAAACACCATATATTTT.

The rearrangement joins TRBV4-1 to TRBJ1-3; 8 bases are shared with TRBD1. With V trimmed by 4 bases and J by 9 bases, 17 bases remained unmatched. The CDR3 runs to 17 residues. Germline CDR1 reads MGHRA; CDR2 reads YSYEKL. CDR3 bases: TGCGCCAGCAGCCCACGGGACAGGTCTTTTTCTGGGGCCACCATATATTTT. This codes for CASSPRDRSFSGATIYF.

The rearrangement joins TRBV9 to TRBJ2-3; 8 positions agree with TRBD1. Germline V CDR1 and CDR2: SGDLS, YYNGEE. V lost 4 bases and J lost 9; bases outside the gene matches: 7. The CDR3 has 13 residues. The CDR3 DNA is TGTGCCAGCAGCTCCCAGGGGGCAGGGACGCAGTATTTT. This encodes CASSSQGAGTQYF.